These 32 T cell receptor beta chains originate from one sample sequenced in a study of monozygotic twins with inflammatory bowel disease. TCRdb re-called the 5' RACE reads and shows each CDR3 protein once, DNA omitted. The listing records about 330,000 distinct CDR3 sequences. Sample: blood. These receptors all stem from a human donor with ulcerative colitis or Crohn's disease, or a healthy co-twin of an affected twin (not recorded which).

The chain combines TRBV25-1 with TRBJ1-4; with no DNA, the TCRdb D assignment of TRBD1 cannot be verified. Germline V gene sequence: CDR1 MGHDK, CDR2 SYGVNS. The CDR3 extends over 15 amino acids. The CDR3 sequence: CASSKGDRDEEKLFF.

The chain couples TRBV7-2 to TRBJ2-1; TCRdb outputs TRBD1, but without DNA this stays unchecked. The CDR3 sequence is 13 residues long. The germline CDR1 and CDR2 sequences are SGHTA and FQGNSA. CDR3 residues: CASSGQGADEQFF. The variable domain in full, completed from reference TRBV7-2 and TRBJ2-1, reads GAGVSQSPSNKVTEKGKDVELRCDPISGHTALYWYRQSLGQGLEFLIYFQGNSAPDKSGLPSDRFSAERTGGSVSTLTIQRTQQEDSAVYLCASSGQGADEQFFGPGTRLTVL.

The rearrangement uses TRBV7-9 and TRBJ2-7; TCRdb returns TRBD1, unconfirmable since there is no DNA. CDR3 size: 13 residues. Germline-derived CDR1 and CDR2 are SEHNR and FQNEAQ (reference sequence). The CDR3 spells CASRDVTTYEQYF. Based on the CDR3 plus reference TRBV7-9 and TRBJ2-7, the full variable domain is DTGVSQNPRHKITKRGQNVTFRCDPISEHNRLYWYRQTLGQGPEFLTYFQNEAQLEKSRLLSDRFSAERPKGSFSTLEIQRTEQGDSAMYLCASRDVTTYEQYFGPGTRLTVT.

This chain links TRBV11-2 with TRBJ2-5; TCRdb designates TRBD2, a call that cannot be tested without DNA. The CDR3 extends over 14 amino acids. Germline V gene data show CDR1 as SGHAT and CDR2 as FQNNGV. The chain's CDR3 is CASSLAGVRETQYF.

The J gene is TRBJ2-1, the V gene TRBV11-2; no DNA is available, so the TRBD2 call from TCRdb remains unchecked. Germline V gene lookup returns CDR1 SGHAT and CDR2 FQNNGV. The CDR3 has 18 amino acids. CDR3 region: CASSLGGTSGSIYNEQFF.

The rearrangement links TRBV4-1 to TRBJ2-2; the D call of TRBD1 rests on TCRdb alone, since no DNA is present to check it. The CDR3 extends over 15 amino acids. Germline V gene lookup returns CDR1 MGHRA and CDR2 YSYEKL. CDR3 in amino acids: CASSLWTGDTGELFF.

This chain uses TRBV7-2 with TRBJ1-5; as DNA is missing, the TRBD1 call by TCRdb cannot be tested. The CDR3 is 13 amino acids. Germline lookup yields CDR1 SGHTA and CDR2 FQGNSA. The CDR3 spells CASSATRGGPQHF.

The CDR3 protein is CASSTGLYTDTQYF. The gene calls are TRBV7-9 and TRBJ2-3; the D call from TCRdb, TRBD2, cannot be confirmed without DNA. CDR1 is SEHNR, CDR2 FQNEAQ, per germline (reference sequence). The CDR3 is 14 amino acids.

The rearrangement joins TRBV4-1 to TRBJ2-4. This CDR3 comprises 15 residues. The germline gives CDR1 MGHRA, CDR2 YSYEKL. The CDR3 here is CASSQPTRAKNIQYF.

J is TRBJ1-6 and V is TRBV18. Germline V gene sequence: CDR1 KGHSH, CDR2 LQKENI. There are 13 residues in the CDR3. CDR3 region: CASSYGGNSPLHF. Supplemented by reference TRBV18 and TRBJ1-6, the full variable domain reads NAGVMQNPRHLVRRRGQEARLRCSPMKGHSHVYWYRQLPEEGLKFMVYLQKENIIDESGMPKERFSAEFPKEGPSILRIQQVVRGDSAAYFCASSYGGNSPLHFGNGTRLTVT.

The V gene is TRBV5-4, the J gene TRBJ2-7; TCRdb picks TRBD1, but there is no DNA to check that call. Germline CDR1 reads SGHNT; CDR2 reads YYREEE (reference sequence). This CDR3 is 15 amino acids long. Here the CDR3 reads CASSFGQGPAYEQYF.

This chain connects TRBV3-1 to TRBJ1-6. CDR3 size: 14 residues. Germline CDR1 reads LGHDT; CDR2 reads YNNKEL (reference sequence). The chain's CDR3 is CASSQEWTNSPLHF.

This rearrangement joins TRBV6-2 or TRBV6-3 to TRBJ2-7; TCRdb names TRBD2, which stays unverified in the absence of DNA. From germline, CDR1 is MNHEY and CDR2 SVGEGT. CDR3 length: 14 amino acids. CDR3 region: CASSPGGAQYEQYF.

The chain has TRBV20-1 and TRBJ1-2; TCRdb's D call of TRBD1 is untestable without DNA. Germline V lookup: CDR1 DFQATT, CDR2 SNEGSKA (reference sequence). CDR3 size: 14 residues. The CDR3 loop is CSARRQGRPDGYTF.

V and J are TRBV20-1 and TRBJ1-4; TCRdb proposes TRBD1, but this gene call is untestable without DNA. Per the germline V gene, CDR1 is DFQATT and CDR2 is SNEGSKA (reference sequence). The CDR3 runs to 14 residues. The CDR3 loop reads CSATNRAANEKLFF.

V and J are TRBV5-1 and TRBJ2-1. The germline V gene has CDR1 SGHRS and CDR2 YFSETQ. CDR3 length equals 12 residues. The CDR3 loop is CASSFEYNEQFF.

CDR3 region: CASTGQGVLVTEAFF. The V call is TRBV2, the J call TRBJ1-1; the TRBD1 assignment by TCRdb is unverifiable without DNA. Germline-derived CDR1 and CDR2 are SNHLY and FYNNEI. The CDR3 covers 15 residues.

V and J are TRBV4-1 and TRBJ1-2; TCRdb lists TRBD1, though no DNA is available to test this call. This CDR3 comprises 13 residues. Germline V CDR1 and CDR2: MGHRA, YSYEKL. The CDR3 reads CASSQPPGNGYTF.

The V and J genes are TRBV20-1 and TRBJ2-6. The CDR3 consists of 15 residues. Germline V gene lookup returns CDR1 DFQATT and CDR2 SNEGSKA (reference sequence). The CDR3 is CSARPPGSGANVLTF.

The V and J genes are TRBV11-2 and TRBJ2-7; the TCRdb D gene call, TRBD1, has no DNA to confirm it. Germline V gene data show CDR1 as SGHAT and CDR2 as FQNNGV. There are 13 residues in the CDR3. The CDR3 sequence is CASSRDRIYEQYF.

CDR3 protein: CASSILAGGNEQFF. The genes are TRBV6-5 and TRBJ2-1; the D call of TRBD2 rests on TCRdb alone, since no DNA is present to check it. This CDR3 region has 14 residues. CDR1 and CDR2 from the germline V gene are MNHEY and SVGAGI.

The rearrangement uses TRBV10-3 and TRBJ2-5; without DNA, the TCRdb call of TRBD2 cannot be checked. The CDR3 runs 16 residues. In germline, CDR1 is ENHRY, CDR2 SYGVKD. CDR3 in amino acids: CAISDFRAAGGETQYF.

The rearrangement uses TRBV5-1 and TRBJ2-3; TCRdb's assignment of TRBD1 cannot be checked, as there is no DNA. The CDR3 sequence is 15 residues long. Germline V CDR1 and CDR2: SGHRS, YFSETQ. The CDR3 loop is CASSEYGTGTDTQYF.

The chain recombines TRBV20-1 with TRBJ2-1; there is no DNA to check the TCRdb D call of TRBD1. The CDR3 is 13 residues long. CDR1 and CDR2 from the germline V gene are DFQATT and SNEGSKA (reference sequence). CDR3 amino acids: CSRRGRGRNEQFF.

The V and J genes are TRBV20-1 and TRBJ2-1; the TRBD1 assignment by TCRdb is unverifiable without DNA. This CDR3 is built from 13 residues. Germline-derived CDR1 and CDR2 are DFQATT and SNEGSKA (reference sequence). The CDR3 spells CSPRGPSQNEQFF.

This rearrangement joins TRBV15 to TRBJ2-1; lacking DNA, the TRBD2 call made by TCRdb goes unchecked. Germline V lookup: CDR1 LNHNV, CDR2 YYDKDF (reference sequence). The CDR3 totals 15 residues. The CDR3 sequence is CATSRVAGLYNEQFF.

The CDR3 sequence: CASSTSGQGRNQPQHF. The V gene is TRBV28, the J gene TRBJ1-5; TCRdb designates TRBD1, a call that cannot be tested without DNA. The germline V gene has CDR1 MDHEN and CDR2 SYDVKM. This CDR3 comprises 16 residues.

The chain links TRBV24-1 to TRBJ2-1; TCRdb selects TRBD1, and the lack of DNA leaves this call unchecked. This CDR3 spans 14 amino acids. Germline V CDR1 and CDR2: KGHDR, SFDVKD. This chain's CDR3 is CATSDSDRVYEQFF.

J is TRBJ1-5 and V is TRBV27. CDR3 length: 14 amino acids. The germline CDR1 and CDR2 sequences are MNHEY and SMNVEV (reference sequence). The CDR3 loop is CASSLGRVNQPQHF.

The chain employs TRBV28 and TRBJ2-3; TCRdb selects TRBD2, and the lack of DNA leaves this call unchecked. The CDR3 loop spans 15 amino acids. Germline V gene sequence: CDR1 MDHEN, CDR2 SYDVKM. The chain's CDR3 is CASSSGVGNTDTQYF.

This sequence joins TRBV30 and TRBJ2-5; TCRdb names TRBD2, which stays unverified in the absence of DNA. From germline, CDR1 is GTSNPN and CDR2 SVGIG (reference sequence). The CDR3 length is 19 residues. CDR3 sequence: CAWSKGDRISSGIGETQYF. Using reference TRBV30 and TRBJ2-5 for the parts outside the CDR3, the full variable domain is SQTIHQWPATLVQPVGSPLSLECTVEGTSNPNLYWYRQAAGRGLQLLFYSVGIGQISSEVPQNLSASRPQDRQFILSSKKLLLSDSGFYLCAWSKGDRISSGIGETQYFGPGTRLLVL.

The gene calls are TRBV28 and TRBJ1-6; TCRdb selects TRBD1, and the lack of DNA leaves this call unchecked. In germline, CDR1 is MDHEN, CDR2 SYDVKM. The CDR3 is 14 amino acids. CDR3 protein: CASSPGQGSSPLHF.